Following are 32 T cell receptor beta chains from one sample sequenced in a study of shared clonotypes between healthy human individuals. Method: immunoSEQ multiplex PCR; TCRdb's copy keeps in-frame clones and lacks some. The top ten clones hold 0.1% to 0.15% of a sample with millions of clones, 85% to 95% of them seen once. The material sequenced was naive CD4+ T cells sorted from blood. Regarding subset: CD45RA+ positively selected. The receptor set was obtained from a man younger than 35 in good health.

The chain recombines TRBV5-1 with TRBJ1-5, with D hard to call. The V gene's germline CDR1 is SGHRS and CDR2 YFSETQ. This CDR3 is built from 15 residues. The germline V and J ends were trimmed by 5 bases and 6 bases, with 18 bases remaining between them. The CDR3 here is CASSIAGVMGQPQHF. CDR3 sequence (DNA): TGCGCCAGCAGTATTGCCGGGGTCATGGGTCAGCCCCAGCATTTT.

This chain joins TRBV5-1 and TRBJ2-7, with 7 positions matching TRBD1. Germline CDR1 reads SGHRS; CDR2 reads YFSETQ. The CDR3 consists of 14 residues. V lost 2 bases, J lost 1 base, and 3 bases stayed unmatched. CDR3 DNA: TGCGCCAGCAGCTTCGGACAGGAATCCTACGAGCAGTACTTC. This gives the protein CASSFGQESYEQYF.

The CDR3 reads CASSVTGHTEAFF. Here the CDR3 DNA reads TGTGCCAGCAGCGTCACAGGGCACACTGAAGCTTTCTTT. J is TRBJ1-1 and V is TRBV9, with a weak D call TRBD1 (6 bases). The CDR3 is made up of 13 amino acids. Germline-derived CDR1 and CDR2 are SGDLS and YYNGEE. V was clipped by 2 bases and J by 3 bases, with 8 bases between them.

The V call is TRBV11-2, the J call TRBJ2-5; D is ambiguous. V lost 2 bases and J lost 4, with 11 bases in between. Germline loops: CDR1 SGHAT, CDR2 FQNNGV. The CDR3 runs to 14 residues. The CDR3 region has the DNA TGTGCCAGCAGCTTATGGGCAGGACGAGAGACCCAGTACTTC. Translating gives CASSLWAGRETQYF.

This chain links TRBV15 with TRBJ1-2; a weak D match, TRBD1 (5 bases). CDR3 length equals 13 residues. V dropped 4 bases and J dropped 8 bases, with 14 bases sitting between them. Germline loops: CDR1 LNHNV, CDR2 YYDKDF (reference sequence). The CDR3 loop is CATSNLRAKGYTF. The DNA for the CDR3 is TGTGCCACCAGCAACCTCAGGGCGAAGGGCTACACCTTC. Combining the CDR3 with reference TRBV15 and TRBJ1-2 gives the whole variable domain DAMVIQNPRYQVTQFGKPVTLSCSQTLNHNVMYWYQQKSSQAPKLLFHYYDKDFNNEADTPDNFQSRRPNTSFCFLDIRSPGLGDTAMYLCATSNLRAKGYTFGSGTRLTVV.

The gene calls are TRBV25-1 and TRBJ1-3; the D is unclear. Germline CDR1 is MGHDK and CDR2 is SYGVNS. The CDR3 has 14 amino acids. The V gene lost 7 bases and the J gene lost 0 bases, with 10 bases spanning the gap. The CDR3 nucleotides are TGTGCCAGCACCGGAAGCAACTCTGGAAACACCATATATTTT. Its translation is CASTGSNSGNTIYF. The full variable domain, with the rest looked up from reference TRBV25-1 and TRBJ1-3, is EADIYQTPRYLVIGTGKKITLECSQTMGHDKMYWYQQDPGMELHLIHYSYGVNSTEKGDLSSESTVSRIRTEHFPLTLESARPSHTSQYLCASTGSNSGNTIYFGEGSWLTVV.

The CDR3 protein is CASSKGAGELFF. DNA for the CDR3: TGTGCCAGCTCAAAAGGGGCCGGGGAGCTGTTTTTT. The rearrangement uses TRBV18 and TRBJ2-2; perhaps TRBD1 as D (5 bases). With 5 bases removed from V and 6 bases from J, the gap between germline ends came to 7 bases. The CDR3 covers 12 residues. Germline V lookup: CDR1 KGHSH, CDR2 LQKENI.

The CDR3 nucleotides read TGTGCCAGCAGACCGGGACAGACCTTCTATGGCTACACCTTC. This sequence encodes CASRPGQTFYGYTF. V is TRBV13 and J is TRBJ1-2; 7 bases match TRBD1. Germline V gives CDR1 PRHDT, CDR2 FYEKMQ (reference sequence). The CDR3 spans 14 residues. V lost 6 bases and J lost 4; bases outside the gene matches: 8.

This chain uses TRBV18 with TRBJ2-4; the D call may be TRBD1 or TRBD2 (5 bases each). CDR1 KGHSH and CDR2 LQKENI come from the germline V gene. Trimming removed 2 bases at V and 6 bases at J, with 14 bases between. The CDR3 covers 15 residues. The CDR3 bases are TGTGCCAGCTCACCATCCAGGGCTGGGGGAAACATTCAGTACTTC. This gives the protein CASSPSRAGGNIQYF.

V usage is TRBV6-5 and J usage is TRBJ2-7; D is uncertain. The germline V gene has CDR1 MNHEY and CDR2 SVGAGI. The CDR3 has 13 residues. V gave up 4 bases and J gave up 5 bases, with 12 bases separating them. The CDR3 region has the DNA TGTGCCAGCAGTTGGGCCCGTTCGAACGAGCAGTACTTC. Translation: CASSWARSNEQYF.

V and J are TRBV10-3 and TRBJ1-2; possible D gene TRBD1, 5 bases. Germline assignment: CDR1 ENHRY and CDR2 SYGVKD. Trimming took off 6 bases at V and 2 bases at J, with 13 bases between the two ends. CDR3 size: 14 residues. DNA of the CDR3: TGTGCCATCAGCGACAGAGCCGAAAACTATGGCTACACCTTC. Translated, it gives CAISDRAENYGYTF.

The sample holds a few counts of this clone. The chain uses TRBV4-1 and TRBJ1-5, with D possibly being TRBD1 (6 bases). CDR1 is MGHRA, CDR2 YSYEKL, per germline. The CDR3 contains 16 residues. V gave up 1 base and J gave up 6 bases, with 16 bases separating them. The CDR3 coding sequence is TGCGCCAGCAGCCAAGGAACCACAGGGCCATCTCAGCCCCAGCATTTT. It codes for CASSQGTTGPSQPQHF.

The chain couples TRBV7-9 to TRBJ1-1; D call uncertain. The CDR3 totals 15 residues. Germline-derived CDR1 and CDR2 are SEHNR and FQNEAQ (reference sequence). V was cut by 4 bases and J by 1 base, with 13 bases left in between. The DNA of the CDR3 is TGTGCCAGCAGCTCCCGGGAAAGAGGGAACACTGAAGCTTTCTTT. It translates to CASSSRERGNTEAFF. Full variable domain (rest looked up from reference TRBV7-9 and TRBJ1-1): DTGVSQNPRHKITKRGQNVTFRCDPISEHNRLYWYRQTLGQGPEFLTYFQNEAQLEKSRLLSDRFSAERPKGSFSTLEIQRTEQGDSAMYLCASSSRERGNTEAFFGQGTRLTVV.

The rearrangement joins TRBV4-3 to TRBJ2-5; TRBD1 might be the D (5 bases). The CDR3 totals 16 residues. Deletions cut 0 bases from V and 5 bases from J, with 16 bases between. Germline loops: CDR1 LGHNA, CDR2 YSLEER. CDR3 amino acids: CASSQDSGPLGETQYF. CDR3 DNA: TGCGCCAGCAGCCAAGATTCAGGGCCCCTCGGGGAGACCCAGTACTTC.

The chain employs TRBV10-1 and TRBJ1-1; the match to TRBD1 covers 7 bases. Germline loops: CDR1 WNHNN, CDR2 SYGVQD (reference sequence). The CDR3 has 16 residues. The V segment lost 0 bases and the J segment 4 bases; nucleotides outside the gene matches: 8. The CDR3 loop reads CASSESRQGRGTEAFF. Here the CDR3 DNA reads TGCGCCAGCAGTGAGTCCAGACAGGGACGGGGCACTGAAGCTTTCTTT.

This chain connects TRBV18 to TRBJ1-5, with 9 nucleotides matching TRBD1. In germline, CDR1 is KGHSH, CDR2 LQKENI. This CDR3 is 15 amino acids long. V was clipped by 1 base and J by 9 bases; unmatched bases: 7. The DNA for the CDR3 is TGTGCCAGCTCACCACTCTCCGGGACAGGGCTGCCCCAGCATTTT. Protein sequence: CASSPLSGTGLPQHF.

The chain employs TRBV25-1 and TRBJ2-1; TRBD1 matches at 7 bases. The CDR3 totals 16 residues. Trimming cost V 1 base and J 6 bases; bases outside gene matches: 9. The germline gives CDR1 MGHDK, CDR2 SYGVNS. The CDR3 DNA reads TGTGCCAGCAGTGAATCCGCCCCACAGGGGCTCAATGAGCAGTTCTTC. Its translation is CASSESAPQGLNEQFF.

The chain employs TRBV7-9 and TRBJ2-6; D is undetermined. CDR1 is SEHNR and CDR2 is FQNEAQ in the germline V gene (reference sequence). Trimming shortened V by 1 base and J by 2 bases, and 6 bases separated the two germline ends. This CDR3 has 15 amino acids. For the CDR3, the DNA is TGTGCCAGCAGCTTAGGTCGAGCTGGGGCCAACGTCCTGACTTTC. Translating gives CASSLGRAGANVLTF.

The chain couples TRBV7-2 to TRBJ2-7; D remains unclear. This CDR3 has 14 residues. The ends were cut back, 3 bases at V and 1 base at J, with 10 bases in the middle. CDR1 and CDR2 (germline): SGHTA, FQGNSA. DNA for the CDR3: TGTGCCAGCAGCTTTTCCCCGACTTCCTACGAGCAGTACTTC. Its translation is CASSFSPTSYEQYF.

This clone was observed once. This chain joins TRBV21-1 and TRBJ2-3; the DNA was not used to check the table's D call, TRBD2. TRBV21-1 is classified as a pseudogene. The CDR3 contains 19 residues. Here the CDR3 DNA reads TGTGCCAGCAGCAAAGAAGGGCTAGCGGGAGGTTTCAGCACAGATACGCAGTATTTT. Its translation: CASSKEGLAGGFSTDTQYF.

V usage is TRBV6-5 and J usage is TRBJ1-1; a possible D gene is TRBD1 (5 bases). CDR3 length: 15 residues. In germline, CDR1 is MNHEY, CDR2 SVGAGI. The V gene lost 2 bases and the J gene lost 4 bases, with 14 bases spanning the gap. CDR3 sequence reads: CASSYGARVGTEAFF. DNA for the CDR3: TGTGCCAGCAGTTACGGGGCCAGGGTGGGCACTGAAGCTTTCTTT.

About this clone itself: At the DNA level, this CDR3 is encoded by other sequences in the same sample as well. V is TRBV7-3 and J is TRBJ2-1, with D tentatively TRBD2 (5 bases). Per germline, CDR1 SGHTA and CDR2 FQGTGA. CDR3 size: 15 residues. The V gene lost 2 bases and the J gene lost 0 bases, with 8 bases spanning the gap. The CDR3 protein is CASSLEGSSYNEQFF. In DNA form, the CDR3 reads TGTGCCAGCAGCTTAGAAGGGAGCTCCTACAATGAGCAGTTCTTC.

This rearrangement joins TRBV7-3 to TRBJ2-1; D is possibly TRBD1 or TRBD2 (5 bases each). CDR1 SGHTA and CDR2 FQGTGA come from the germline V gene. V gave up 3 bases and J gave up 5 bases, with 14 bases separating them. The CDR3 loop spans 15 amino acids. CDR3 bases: TGTGCCAGCAGCTTGGCCACGTCGGGGCACAATGAGCAGTTCTTC. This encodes CASSLATSGHNEQFF.

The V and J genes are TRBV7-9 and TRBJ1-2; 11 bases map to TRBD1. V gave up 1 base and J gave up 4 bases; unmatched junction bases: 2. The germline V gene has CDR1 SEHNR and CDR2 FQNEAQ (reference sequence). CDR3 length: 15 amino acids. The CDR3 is CASSLVGTGGYGYTF. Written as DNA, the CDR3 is TGTGCCAGCAGCTTAGTCGGGACAGGGGGCTATGGCTACACCTTC.

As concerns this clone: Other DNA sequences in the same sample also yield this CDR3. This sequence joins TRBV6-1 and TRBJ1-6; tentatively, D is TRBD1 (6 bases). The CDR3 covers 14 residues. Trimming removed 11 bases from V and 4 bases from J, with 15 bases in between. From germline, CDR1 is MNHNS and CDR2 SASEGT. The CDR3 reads CAGGGGSYNSPLHF. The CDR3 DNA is TGTGCCGGAGGGGGGGGTTCTTATAATTCACCCCTCCACTTT.

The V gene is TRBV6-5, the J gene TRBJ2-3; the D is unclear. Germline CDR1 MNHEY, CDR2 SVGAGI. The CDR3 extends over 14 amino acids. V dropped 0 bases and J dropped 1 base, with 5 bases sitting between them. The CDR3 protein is CASSYSQRTDTQYF. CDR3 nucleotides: TGTGCCAGCAGTTACTCCCAGCGCACAGATACGCAGTATTTT.

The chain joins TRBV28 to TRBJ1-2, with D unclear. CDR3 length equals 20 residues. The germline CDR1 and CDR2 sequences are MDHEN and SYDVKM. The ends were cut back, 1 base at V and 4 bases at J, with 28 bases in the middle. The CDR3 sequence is CASSLSLGSVLALLGYGYTF. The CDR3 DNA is TGTGCCAGCAGTTTATCTCTAGGTTCAGTGCTGGCACTGCTGGGCTATGGCTACACCTTC.

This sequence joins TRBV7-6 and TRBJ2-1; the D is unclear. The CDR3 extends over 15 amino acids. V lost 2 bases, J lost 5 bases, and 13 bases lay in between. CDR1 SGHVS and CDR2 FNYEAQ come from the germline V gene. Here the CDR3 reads CASSLSPSTHNEQFF. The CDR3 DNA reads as TGTGCCAGCAGCTTATCCCCATCGACCCACAATGAGCAGTTCTTC.

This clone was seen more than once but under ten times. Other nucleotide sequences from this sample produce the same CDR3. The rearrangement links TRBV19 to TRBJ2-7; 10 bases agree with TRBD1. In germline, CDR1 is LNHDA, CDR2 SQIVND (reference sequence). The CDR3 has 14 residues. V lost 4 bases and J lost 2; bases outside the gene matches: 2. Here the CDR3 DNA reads TGTGCCAGTAGTACCGGACAGGGGGCCTACGAGCAGTACTTC. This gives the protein CASSTGQGAYEQYF.

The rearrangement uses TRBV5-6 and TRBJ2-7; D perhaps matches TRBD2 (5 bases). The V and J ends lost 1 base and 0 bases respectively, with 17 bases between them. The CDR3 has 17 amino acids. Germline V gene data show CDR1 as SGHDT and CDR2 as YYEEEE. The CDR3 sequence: CASSLRGLAVFSYEQYF. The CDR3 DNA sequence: TGTGCCAGCAGCTTGAGAGGGCTAGCCGTATTCTCCTACGAGCAGTACTTC. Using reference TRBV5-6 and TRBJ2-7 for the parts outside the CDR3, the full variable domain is DAGVTQSPTHLIKTRGQQVTLRCSPKSGHDTVSWYQQALGQGPQFIFQYYEEEERQRGNFPDRFSGHQFPNYSSELNVNALLLGDSALYLCASSLRGLAVFSYEQYFGPGTRLTVT.

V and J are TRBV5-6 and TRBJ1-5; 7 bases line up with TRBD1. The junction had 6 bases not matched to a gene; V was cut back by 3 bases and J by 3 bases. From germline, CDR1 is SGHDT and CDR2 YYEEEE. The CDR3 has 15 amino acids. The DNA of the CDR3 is TGTGCCAGCAGCTGGGGAGACAGGGACAATCAGCCCCAGCATTTT. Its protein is CASSWGDRDNQPQHF.

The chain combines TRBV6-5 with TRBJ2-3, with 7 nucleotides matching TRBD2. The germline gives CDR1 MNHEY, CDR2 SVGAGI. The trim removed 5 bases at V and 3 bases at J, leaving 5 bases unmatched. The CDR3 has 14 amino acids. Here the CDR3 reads CASSRGSWTDTQYF. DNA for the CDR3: TGTGCCAGCAGTCGCGGGAGTTGGACAGATACGCAGTATTTT.